Below, one T cell receptor beta chain is given with its context. V lost 6 bases and J lost 7, with 21 bases in between. CDR1 SGHTA and CDR2 FQGNSA come from the germline V gene. The CDR3 runs to 15 residues. This sample was included in a study of T-cell memory formation after mild COVID-19. Background on the study: Most TCR clusters belonged to a single donor.

TCRdb independently ran MiXCR on the 5' RACE reads; one entry per CDR3 protein. Of about 350,000 distinct CDR3 sequences listed, roughly 15% were seen once; the top ten hold 20% to 25%. This sequence originates from a man younger than 35 who had mild COVID-19 (a few samples of this study predate the infection). Cell type and time point are not known. This chain uses TRBV7-2 with TRBJ1-2, with D possibly TRBD1 on 6 matching bases. The sample comprised PBMCs or a T cell subset sorted from them (not recorded which). CDR3 in DNA: TGTGCCAGCAGACTAGAGGCGGGACACCTTTCTGGCTACACCTTC. It translates to CASRLEAGHLSGYTF.